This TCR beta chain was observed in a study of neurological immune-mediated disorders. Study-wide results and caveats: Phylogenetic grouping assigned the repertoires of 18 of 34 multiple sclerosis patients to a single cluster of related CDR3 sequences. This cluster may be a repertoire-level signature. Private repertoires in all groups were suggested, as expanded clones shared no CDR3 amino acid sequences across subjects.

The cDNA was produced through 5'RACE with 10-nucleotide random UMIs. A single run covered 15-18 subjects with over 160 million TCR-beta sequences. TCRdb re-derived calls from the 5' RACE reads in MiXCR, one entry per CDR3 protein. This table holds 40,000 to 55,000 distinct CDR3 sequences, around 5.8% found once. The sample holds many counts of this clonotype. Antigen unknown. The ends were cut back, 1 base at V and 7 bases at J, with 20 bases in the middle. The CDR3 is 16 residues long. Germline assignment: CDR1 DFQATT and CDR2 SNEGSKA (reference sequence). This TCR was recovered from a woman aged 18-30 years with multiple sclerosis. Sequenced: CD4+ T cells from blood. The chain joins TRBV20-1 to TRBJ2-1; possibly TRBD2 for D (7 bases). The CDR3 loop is CSARGVVGGPVNEQFF. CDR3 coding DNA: TGCAGTGCTAGAGGGGTTGTGGGGGGGCCGGTAAATGAGCAGTTCTTC.